The TCR beta chain described here comes from a study of regulatory T cells in long-lasting Graves disease (dated by TCRdb to the early 2020s). With regard to the full study: In the newly diagnosed Graves' disease group, patients had been taking antithyroid drugs for less than 3 months. This study used TCR sequencing and RNA sequencing of peripheral blood to compare persistent Graves' disease patients against newly diagnosed Graves' disease patients. A total of about 33 samples underwent TCR sequencing: about 13 from persistent and around 20 from newly diagnosed Graves' disease patients. The study was conducted in China and was registered as a clinical trial.

Broad study findings and their caveats: A larger number of public clonotypes was shared among persistent patients (approximately 2,500) than among newly diagnosed patients (approximately 1,000). Peripheral blood alone was examined, since thyroid tissue, which constituted the primary lesion, could not be accessed. The authors acknowledged the small sample size as a limitation that may reduce accuracy. Lower TCR Shannon entropy and fewer highly expanded clones were observed in persistent Graves' disease patients than in newly diagnosed patients, which suggested clonal expansion. Persistent disease showed preferential use of TRBV28, TRBJ1-2 and TRBJ2-5, whereas newly diagnosed disease favored TRBV20-1 and TRBJ2-1. Only the TCR beta chain was sequenced and analyzed.

To prepare the library, multiplex PCR was applied. TCRdb shows the sequencer as Illumina HiSeq 4000. To build TCR beta libraries, CDR3 regions were amplified by Arm-PCR using iRepertoire HTBI primers. PCR products were gel purified before sequencing. The authors processed their data as follows. Gene usage analysis of CDR3 amino acid clonotypes used the approximately 56 TRBV and about 13 TRBJ segments found across samples. COPE and FqMerger were used to merge the filtered high-quality paired reads into contigs. BLAST was used to align contigs to IMGT TRBV, TRBD and TRBJ reference genes, and CDR3 was defined according to IMGT. Clonotypes above 0.1% frequency were classified as highly expanded clones. Shannon entropy was used to measure repertoire diversity, and the Gini coefficient was used to measure V-J evenness. A clonotype was considered public if more than one individual shared it. The public reads were reprocessed in TCRdb via fastp at Q25 and MiXCR, keeping in-frame beta chains. Every CDR3 protein is listed once, alongside the most common genes and DNA of its rows. These V and J calls derive from TCRdb rather than the authors' analysis. This sample holds approximately 460,000 distinct CDR3 sequences; approximately 16% were observed only once. The top ten clones comprise 9.5% to 12% of the sample.

The sample's time point label, decoded: newly diagnosed GD, antithyroid drugs for less than 3 months. For both TCR sequencing and RNA sequencing, RNA was extracted from PBMCs in TRIzol. The diagnosis of Graves' disease was made according to American Thyroid Association guidelines. The patients came from an endocrinology department in Xi'an, China. Each patient gave approximately 8.8 milliliters of peripheral blood, collected in an EDTA anticoagulant tube. PBMCs were isolated by Ficoll Paque Plus density gradient separation without further T cell sorting. An Agilent 2100 Bioanalyzer and agarose gel were used to check RNA quality, and a NanoDrop 2000 was used to measure RNA concentration. This clonotype was counted many times. It has no known antigen specificity. No clone much larger than this one lies a single base away; base qualities are absent. Counted from cysteine to phenylalanine, this CDR3 has 15 amino acids. CDR3 DNA only is kept here, 45 bases in frame from base 1. Looking up the germline V gene yields CDR1 MGHRA and CDR2 YSYEKL. V sheds 1 base and J sheds 6 bases, leaving 15 bases between their ends.

This sample also appeared in a second study, on T cells in Graves' hyperthyroidism and ophthalmopathy. The second paper further reports: A patient counted as having stable Graves' hyperthyroidism if no progression to ophthalmopathy occurred over 18 months of follow-up. Hyperthyroidism patients were aged 18 to 65 years and newly diagnosed, with disease duration of less than 2 months. Exclusion was applied to patients with uncontrolled infections, other autoimmune diseases, pregnancy or lactation. Diagnoses were based on clinical symptoms, serum thyroxine and TRAb, thyroid ultrasound and orbital computed tomography. The first round of RT-PCR for the TCR CDR3 was performed with the HTBI primer set and the Qiagen OneStep RT-PCR kit. Blood samples also contained most of the expanded thyroid clonotypes (frequency above 0.001), which suggests that blood repertoires may reflect thyroid immune responses. A 13 V-J signature model separated ophthalmopathy from stable hyperthyroidism, with 87.88% sensitivity and just under 84% specificity in cross-validation and 80%/75% in testing. In validation, the model predicted progression to ophthalmopathy a median of about 6 months before onset, with approximately 68% sensitivity and about 72% specificity. A discovery cohort of about 100 patients, roughly 43 with Graves' ophthalmopathy and under 60 with stable Graves' hyperthyroidism, was used to find distinguishing TCR V-J signatures. Whether ophthalmopathy could be predicted prospectively was tested in an independent validation cohort made up of 18 to 20 hyperthyroidism patients plus 17 patients who later progressed to ophthalmopathy. For training and testing, the 100 or so patients in the discovery cohort were randomly divided in a 7:3 ratio. The study also compared thyroid tissue and blood T-cell repertoires from a handful of Graves' hyperthyroidism patients. Following sampling, methimazole starting at 30 mg daily was given to hyperthyroidism patients, and high-dose intravenous methylprednisolone was given to ophthalmopathy patients. Libraries were constructed in a second round of multiplex PCR, after which size selection and purification were carried out. Libraries were sequenced paired-end with 100 bp reads on an Illumina HiSeq2000. SOAPnuke was used to process the raw data, throwing out any read that contained adapters or uncalled bases, had a mean Phred below 15, or lacked an exact constant-primer or identifier match. High-quality paired reads were merged using COPE v1.2.5, and each unique nucleotide sequence was defined as a clonotype. MiTCR v1.1 was used to align clonotypes to the IMGT TRBV, TRBD and TRBJ reference segments. The analysis was restricted to V-J combinations with a frequency above 0.0001, which together covered 99% to 99.2% of the repertoires. A TCS score was defined as the ratio of F50 (clonal expansion) to E x V (chaos), with BLOSUM62-based TCRdist applied between CDR3 peptides within each V-J. Welch's t-statistics and random forest reduced around 510 V-J features to 10 to 15, which were used in a naive Bayes classifier (R e1071). No statistical method was used to set the sample size in advance, and investigators knew the group allocation. The paper reports TCR Vbeta CDR3 sequencing of over 120 peripheral blood samples: 40 to 45 ophthalmopathy, under 80 hyperthyroidism and around 17 progressor patients.

The starting material was peripheral blood mononuclear cells (PBMCs), obtained at new diagnosis, from a patient treated with antithyroid drugs. The clonotype was recovered from a woman aged 25 to 39 with Graves disease. Donor details come from another sample of the same person, matched by shared clones. The chain joins TRBV4-1 to TRBJ1-1; D gene: possibly TRBD1, on 6 matching bases. CDR3 sequence: CASSQASSGTPEAFF. Read as DNA, the sequence is TGCGCCAGCAGCCAAGCTTCCTCAGGGACACCTGAAGCTTTCTTT.